The clone carrying this T cell receptor beta chain was seen only a few times. Antigen specificity is unknown. TCRdb recomputed calls from the 5' RACE reads with MiXCR, one row per CDR3 protein. Here the sample spans some 210,000 distinct CDR3 sequences, 15% being singletons. The sample belongs to a study of identical twins. General study points: Out-of-frame TCR alpha sharing in monozygotic twins exceeded recombination model predictions.

This CDR3 contains 15 residues. Looked up from germline, CDR1 is LGHNA and CDR2 is YNFKEQ. Trimming pared 0 bases from V and 8 bases from J, leaving 11 bases between. The sample also formed part of further work on T cells expressing NK-cell markers. That work states: Among CD8+ T cells from over 5 donors, dominant NKG2C+ clonotypes accounted for roughly 1.0-7.0%.

The sequenced sample was CD8+ T cells sorted from blood. This sequence originates from a woman between 18 and 30 years old in good health. The chain combines TRBV4-2 with TRBJ1-6; D uncertain. The CDR3 spells CASSQDKGPYSPLHF. The CDR3, as DNA: TGTGCCAGCAGCCAAGATAAGGGCCCTTATTCACCCCTCCACTTT.